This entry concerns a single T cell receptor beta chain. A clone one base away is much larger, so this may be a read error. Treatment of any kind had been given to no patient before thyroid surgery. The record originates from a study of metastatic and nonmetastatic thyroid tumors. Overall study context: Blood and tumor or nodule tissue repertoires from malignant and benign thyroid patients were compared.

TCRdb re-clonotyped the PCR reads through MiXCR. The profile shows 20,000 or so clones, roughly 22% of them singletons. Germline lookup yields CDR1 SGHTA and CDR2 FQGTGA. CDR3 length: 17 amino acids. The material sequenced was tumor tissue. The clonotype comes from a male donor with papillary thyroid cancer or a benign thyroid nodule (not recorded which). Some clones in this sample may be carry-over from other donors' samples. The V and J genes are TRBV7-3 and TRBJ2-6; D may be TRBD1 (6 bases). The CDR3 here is CASSRAGTNPGSNVLTF. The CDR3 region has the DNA TGTGCCAGCAGCCGAGCCGGGACAAACCCTGGGTCCAACGTCCTGACTTTC. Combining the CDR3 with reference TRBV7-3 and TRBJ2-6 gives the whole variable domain GAGVSQTPSNKVTEKGKYVELRCDPISGHTALYWYRQSLGQGPEFLIYFQGTGAADDSGLPNDRFFAVRPEGSVSTLKIQRTERGDSAVYLCASSRAGTNPGSNVLTFGAGSRLTVL.